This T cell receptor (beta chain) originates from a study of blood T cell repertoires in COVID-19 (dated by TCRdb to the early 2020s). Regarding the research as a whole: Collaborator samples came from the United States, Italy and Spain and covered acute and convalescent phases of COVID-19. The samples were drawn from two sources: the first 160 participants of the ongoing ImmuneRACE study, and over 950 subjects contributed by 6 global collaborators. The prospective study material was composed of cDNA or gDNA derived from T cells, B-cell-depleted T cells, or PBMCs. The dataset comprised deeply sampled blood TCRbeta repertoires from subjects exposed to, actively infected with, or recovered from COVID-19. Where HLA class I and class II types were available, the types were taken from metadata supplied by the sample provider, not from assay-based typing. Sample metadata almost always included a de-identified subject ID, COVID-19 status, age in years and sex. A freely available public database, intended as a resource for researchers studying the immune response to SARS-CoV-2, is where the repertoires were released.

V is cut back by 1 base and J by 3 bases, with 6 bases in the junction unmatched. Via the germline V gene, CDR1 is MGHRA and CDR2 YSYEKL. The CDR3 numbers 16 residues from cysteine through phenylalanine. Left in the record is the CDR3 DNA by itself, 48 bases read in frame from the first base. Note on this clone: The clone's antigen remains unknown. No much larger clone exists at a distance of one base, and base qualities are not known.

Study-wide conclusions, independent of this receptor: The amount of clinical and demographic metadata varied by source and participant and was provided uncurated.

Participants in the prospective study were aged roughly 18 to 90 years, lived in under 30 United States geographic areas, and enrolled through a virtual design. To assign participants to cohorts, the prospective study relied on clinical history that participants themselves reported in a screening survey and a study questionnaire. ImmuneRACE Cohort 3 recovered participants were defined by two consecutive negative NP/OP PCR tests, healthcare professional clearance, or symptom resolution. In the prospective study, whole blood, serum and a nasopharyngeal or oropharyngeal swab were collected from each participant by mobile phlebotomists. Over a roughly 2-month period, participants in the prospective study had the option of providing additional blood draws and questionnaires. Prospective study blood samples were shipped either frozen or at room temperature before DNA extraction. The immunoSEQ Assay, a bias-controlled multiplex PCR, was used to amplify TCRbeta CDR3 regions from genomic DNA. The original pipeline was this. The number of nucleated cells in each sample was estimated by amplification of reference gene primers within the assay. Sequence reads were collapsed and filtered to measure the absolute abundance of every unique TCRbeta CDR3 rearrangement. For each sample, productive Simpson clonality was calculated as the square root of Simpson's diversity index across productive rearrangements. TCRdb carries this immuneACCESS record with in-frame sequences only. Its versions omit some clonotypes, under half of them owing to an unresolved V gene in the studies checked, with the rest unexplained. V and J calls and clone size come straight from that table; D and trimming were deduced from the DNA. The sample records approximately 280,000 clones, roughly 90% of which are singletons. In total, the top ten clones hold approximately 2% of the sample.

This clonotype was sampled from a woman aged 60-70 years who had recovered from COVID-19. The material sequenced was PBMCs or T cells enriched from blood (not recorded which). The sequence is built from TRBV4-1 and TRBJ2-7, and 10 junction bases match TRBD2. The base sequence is TGCGCCAGCAGCCAAGTAGCGGGAGGCTCTTACTACGAGCAGTACTTC. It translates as CASSQVAGGSYYEQYF.